This T cell receptor (beta chain) was found in a study of blood T cell repertoires in COVID-19. The wider study: Both acute and convalescent COVID-19 samples were obtained from the United States, Italy and Spain. T cells, B-cell-depleted T cells, or PBMCs provided the cDNA or gDNA that served as material.

Source study methods: Reference gene primer amplification gave estimated nucleated cell counts. Clones were sequenced by immunoSEQ multiplex PCR, and TCRdb holds only the in-frame ones, with some missing. V and J calls and clone size follow that table, whereas D and trimming were derived from the DNA. The table shows some 460,000 clones, with around 88% occurring only once. Germline V gives CDR1 SGHVS, CDR2 FQNEAQ. V gave up 4 bases and J gave up 8 bases; unmatched junction bases: 8. The CDR3 consists of 15 residues. Sequencing was done on a sample of peripheral blood. The chain is built from TRBV7-8 and TRBJ1-4; 9 bases are shared with TRBD1. This receptor was obtained from a woman under 40 with acute or convalescent COVID-19. This CDR3 is CASSSNAGQGEKLFF. CDR3 nucleotides: TGTGCCAGCAGCTCAAACGCAGGACAGGGGGAAAAACTGTTTTTT. Full variable domain (missing parts from reference TRBV7-8 and TRBJ1-4): GAGVSQSPRYKVAKRGQDVALRCDPISGHVSLFWYQQALGQGPEFLTYFQNEAQLDKSGLPSDRFFAERPEGSVSTLKIQRTQQEDSAVYLCASSSNAGQGEKLFFGSGTQLSVL.